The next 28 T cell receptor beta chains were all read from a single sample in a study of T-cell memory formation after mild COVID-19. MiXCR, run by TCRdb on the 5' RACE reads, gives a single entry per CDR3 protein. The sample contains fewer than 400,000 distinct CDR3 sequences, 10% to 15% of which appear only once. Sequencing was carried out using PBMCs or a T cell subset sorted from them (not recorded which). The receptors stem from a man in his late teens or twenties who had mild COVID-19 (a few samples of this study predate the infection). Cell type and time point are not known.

The CDR3 coding sequence is TGTGCCAGCAGTACCGGGATCACGAATGAGCAGTTCTTC. This gives the protein CASSTGITNEQFF. The chain employs TRBV7-6 and TRBJ2-1, with D tentatively TRBD2 (5 bases). The CDR3 covers 13 residues. V lost 6 bases and J 7 bases, leaving 13 bases between the germline ends. The germline gives CDR1 SGHVS, CDR2 FNYEAQ.

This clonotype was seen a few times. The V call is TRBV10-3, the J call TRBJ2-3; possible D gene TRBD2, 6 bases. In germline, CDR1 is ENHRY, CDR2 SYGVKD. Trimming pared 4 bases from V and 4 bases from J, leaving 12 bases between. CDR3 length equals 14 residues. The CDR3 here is CAISAGTSPDTQYF. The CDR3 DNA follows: TGTGCCATCAGTGCCGGGACTTCGCCAGATACGCAGTATTTT.

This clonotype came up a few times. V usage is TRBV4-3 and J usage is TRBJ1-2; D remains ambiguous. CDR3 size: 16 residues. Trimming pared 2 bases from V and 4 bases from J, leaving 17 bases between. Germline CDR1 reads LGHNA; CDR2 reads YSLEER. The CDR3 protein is CASSQHRFMVTYGYTF. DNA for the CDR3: TGCGCCAGCAGCCAACATCGTTTCATGGTTACCTATGGCTACACCTTC.

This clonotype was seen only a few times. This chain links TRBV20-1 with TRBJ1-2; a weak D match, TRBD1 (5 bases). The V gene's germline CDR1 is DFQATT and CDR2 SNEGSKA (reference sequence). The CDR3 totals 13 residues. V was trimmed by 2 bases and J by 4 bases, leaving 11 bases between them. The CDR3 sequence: CSARRGGLYGYTF. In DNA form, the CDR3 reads TGCAGTGCTAGAAGGGGAGGCCTCTATGGCTACACCTTC.

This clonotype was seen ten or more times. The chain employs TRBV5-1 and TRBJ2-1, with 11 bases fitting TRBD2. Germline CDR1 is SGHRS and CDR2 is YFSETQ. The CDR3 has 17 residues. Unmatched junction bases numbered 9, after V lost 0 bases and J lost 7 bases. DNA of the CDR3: TGCGCCAGCAGCTTGGCCATAGCGGGGGGGAGAAGTAATGAGCAGTTCTTC. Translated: CASSLAIAGGRSNEQFF.

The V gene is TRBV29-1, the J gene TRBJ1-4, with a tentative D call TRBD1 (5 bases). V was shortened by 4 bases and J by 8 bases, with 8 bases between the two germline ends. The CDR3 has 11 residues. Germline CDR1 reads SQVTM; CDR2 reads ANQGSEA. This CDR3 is CSVGTWEKLFF. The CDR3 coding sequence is TGCAGCGTTGGGACATGGGAAAAACTGTTTTTT.

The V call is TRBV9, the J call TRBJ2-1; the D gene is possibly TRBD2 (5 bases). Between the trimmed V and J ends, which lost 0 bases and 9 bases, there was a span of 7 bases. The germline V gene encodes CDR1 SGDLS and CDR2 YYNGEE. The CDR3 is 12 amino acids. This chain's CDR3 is CASSVAEGEQFF. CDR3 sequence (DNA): TGTGCCAGCAGCGTAGCAGAGGGTGAGCAGTTCTTC. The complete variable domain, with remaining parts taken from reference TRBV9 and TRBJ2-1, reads DSGVTQTPKHLITATGQRVTLRCSPRSGDLSVYWYQQSLDQGLQFLIQYYNGEERAKGNILERFSAQQFPDLHSELNLSSLELGDSALYFCASSVAEGEQFFGPGTRLTVL.

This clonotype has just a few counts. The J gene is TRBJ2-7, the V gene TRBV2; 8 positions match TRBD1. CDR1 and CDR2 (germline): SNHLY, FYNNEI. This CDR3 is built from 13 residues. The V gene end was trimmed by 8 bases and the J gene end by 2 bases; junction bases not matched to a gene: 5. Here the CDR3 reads CASGGTGTYEQYF. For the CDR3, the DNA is TGTGCCAGCGGTGGGACAGGAACCTACGAGCAGTACTTC.

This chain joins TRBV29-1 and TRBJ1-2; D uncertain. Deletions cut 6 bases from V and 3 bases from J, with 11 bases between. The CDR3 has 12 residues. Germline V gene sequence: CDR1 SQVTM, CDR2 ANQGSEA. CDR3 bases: TGCAGCGTAGTGGTCCGTGACTATGGCTACACCTTC. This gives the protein CSVVVRDYGYTF.

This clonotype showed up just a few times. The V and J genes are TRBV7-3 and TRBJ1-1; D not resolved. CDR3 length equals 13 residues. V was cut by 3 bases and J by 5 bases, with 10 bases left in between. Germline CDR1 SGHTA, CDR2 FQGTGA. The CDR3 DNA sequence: TGTGCCAGCAGCTTGTGGCCGGGAACTGAAGCTTTCTTT. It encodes CASSLWPGTEAFF.

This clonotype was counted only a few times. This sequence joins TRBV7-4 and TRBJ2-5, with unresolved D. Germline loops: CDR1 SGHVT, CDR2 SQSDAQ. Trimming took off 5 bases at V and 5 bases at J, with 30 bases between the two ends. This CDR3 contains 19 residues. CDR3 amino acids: CASSPSAGVAEQSGETQYF. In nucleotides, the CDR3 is TGTGCCAGCAGCCCATCGGCCGGTGTAGCCGAACAATCTGGGGAGACCCAGTACTTC.

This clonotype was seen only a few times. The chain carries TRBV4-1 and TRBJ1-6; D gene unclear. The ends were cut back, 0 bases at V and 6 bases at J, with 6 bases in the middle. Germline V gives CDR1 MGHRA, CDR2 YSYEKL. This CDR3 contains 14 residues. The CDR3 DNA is TGCGCCAGCAGCCAAGATCTAGTTAATTCACCCCTCCACTTT. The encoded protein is CASSQDLVNSPLHF.

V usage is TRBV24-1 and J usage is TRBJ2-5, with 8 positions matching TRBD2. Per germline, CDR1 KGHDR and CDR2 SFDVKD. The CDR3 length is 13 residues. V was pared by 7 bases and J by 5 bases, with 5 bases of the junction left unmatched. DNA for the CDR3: TGTGCCACCAGCCTGGGCGGGGGGGAGACCCAGTACTTC. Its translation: CATSLGGGETQYF.

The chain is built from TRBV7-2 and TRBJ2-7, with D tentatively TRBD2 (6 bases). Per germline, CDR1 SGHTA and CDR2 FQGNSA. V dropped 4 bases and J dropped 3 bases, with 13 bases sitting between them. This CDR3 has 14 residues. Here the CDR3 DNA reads TGTGCCAGCAGCTCACAGATCGGGGGCTACGAGCAGTACTTC. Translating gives CASSSQIGGYEQYF.

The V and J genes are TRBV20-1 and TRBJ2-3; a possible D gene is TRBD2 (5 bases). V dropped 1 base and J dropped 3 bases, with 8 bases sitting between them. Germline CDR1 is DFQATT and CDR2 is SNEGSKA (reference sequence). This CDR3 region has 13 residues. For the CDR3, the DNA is TGCAGTGCTAGAGCTAGCAGGACAGATACGCAGTATTTT. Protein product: CSARASRTDTQYF.

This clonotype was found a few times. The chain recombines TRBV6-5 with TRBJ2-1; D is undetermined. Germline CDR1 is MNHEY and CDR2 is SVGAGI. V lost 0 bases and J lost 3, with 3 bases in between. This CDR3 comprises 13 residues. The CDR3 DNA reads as TGTGCCAGCAGTTACTCGTTCTACAATGAGCAGTTCTTC. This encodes CASSYSFYNEQFF.

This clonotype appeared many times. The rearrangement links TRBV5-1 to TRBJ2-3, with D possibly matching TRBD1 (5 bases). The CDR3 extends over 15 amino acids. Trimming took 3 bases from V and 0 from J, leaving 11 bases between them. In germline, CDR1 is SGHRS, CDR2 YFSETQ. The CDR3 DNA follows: TGCGCCAGCAGCTCTATGGGGCCCAGCACAGATACGCAGTATTTT. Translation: CASSSMGPSTDTQYF.

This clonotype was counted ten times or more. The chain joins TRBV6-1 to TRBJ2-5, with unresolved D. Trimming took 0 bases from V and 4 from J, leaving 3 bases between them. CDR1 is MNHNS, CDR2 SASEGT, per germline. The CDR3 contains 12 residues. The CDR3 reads CASSEALETQYF. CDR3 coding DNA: TGTGCCAGCAGTGAAGCTTTAGAGACCCAGTACTTC.

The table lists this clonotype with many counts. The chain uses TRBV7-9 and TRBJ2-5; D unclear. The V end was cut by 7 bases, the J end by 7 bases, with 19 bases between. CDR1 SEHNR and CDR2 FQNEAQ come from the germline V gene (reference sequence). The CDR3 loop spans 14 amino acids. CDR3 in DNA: TGTGCCAGCACCATAAGCACAGCCGATGTGACCCAGTACTTC. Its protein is CASTISTADVTQYF.

The CDR3 loop is CASSWGGLAGYNEQFF. As DNA, the CDR3 is TGCGCCAGCAGCTGGGGGGGGCTAGCGGGCTACAATGAGCAGTTCTTC. This sequence joins TRBV5-1 and TRBJ2-1; 8 positions agree with TRBD2. The CDR3 totals 16 residues. After removal of 3 bases from V and 3 bases from J, the junction contained 8 bases not matched to a gene. CDR1 is SGHRS, CDR2 YFSETQ, per germline.

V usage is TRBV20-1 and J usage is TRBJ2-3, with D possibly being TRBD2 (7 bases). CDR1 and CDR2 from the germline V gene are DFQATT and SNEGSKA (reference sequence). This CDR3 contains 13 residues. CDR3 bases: TGCACCACACTACCGGGGGGCGGCGATACGCAGTATTTT. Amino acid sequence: CTTLPGGGDTQYF.

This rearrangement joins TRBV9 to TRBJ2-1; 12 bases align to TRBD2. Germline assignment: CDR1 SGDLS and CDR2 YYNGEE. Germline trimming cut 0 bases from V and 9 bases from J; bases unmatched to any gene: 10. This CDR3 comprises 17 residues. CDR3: CASSVDGLAGPEGEQFF. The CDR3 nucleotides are TGTGCCAGCAGCGTAGATGGACTAGCGGGACCCGAGGGTGAGCAGTTCTTC.

The CDR3 here is CASRKTTGQLIYGYTF. CDR3 sequence (DNA): TGTGCCAGCAGGAAGACCACGGGACAGCTAATCTATGGCTACACCTTC. The rearrangement joins TRBV6-5 to TRBJ1-2; the match to TRBD1 covers 7 bases. J lost 4 bases, V lost 6 bases, and 14 bases had no gene match. Germline CDR1 MNHEY, CDR2 SVGAGI. This CDR3 is built from 16 residues.

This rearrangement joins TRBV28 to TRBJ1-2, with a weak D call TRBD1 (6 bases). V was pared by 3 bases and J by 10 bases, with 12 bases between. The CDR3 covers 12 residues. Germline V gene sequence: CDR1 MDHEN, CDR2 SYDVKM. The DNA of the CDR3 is TGTGCCAGCAGTTTCCGGGGGCCTGACTACACCTTC. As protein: CASSFRGPDYTF.

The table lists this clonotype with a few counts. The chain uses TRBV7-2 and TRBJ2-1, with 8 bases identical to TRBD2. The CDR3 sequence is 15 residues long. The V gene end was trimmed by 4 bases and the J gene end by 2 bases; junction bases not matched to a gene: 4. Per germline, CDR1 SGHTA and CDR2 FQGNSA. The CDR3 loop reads CASSSSGPPYNEQFF. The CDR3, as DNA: TGTGCCAGCAGCTCTAGCGGGCCCCCCTACAATGAGCAGTTCTTC.

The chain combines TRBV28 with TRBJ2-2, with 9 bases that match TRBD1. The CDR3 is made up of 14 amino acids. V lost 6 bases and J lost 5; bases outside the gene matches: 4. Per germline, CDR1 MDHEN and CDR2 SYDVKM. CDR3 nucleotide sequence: TGTGCCAGCAGCGGACAGGGGTTAACCGGGGAGCTGTTTTTT. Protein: CASSGQGLTGELFF.

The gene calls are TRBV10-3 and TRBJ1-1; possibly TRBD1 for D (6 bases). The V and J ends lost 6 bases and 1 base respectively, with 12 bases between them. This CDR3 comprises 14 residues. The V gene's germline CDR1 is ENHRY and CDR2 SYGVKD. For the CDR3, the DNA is TGTGCCATCAGAATCGGGACATCGAACACTGAAGCTTTCTTT. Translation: CAIRIGTSNTEAFF.

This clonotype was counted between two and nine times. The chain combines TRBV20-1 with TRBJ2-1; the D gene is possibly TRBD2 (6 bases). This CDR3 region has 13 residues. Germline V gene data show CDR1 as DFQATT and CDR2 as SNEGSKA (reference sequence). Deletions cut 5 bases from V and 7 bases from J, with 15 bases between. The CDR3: CSAGAGRFNEQFF. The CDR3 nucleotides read TGCAGTGCTGGCGCGGGGAGGTTTAATGAGCAGTTCTTC.